These 20 T cell receptor beta chains were all obtained from the same sample, sequenced in a study of shared clonotypes between healthy human individuals. Clones were read by immunoSEQ multiplex PCR, and TCRdb kept only the in-frame ones, dropping some. The data hold under 650,000 clones, with 90% to 96% observed a single time. The sample was naive CD4+ T cells sorted from blood. The sample's subset: CD45RA+ positively selected. Receptors originate from a woman under 40 in good health.

A note on this clone: Additional DNA sequences in this sample encode the identical CDR3. This chain joins TRBV18 and TRBJ1-2, with 7 nucleotides matching TRBD1. Germline assignment: CDR1 KGHSH and CDR2 LQKENI. Losses at the gene ends were 3 bases for V and 6 bases for J; bases not matched to a gene: 7. The CDR3 extends over 14 amino acids. The CDR3 DNA follows: TGTGCCAGCTCACCTCAGACAGGGCTGGATGGCTACACCTTC. It specifies CASSPQTGLDGYTF.

The genes are TRBV28 and TRBJ1-5; tentative D call: TRBD1 (5 bases). Germline V CDR1 and CDR2: MDHEN, SYDVKM. The V and J ends lost 6 bases and 1 base respectively, with 19 bases between them. This CDR3 is 17 amino acids long. In DNA, the CDR3 is TGTGCCAGCAGCCCGTTGGGCAGGGCGATCAGCAATCAGCCCCAGCATTTT. Its protein is CASSPLGRAISNQPQHF.

The V call is TRBV11-3, the J call TRBJ2-1; D possibly uses TRBD1 or TRBD2 (5 bases each). The CDR3 is 13 amino acids. Germline lookup yields CDR1 SGHNT and CDR2 YENEEA. V shed 6 bases and J shed 9 bases, with 15 bases lying between them. The CDR3 protein is CASRGPGGGEQFF. The CDR3 DNA is TGTGCCAGCAGGGGGCCCGGTGGGGGTGAGCAGTTCTTC.

This clone was detected once. This chain joins TRBV20-1 and TRBJ2-3; D ambiguous. Trimming took off 5 bases at V and 4 bases at J, with 7 bases between the two ends. From germline, CDR1 is DFQATT and CDR2 SNEGSKA (reference sequence). The CDR3 has 11 amino acids. The CDR3 nucleotides are TGCAGTGCTGGACCACCAGATACGCAGTATTTT. It specifies CSAGPPDTQYF.

To note about this clone: The CDR3 does not end in the conserved phenylalanine or tryptophan, so this is likely a read error. The DNA is left out, because the CDR3 cannot be placed on it with certainty; the CDR3 is given as TCRdb lists it. The rearrangement links TRBV23-1 to TRBJ1-6. TRBV23-1 is an open reading frame whose function is uncertain. The CDR3 has 8 residues if both end residues are counted. The CDR3 region is CASSQRAS.

The rearrangement joins TRBV11-2 to TRBJ2-2, with D unclear. Germline V lookup: CDR1 SGHAT, CDR2 FQNNGV. This CDR3 has 15 amino acids. Between the trimmed V and J ends, which lost 5 bases and 0 bases, there was a span of 10 bases. The CDR3 protein is CASSLHSANTGELFF. The CDR3 bases are TGTGCCAGCAGCCTACATTCCGCGAACACCGGGGAGCTGTTTTTT.

The CDR3 nucleotides read TGTGCCAACGGATCCGCATTCCACTCCTACGAGCAGTACTTC. Residues: CANGSAFHSYEQYF. V and J are TRBV27 and TRBJ2-7; no firm D call. The CDR3 consists of 14 residues. Germline loops: CDR1 MNHEY, CDR2 SMNVEV (reference sequence). V was clipped by 10 bases and J by 0 bases, with 16 bases between them.

The genes are TRBV5-4 and TRBJ2-3; the D gene is possibly TRBD1 (5 bases). The germline V gene encodes CDR1 SGHNT and CDR2 YYREEE (reference sequence). The length of the CDR3 is 15 residues. V was shortened by 0 bases and J by 0 bases, with 8 bases between the two germline ends. The CDR3 is CASSLGGASTDTQYF. As DNA, the CDR3 is TGTGCCAGCAGCTTGGGGGGCGCTAGCACAGATACGCAGTATTTT. The complete variable domain, with remaining parts taken from reference TRBV5-4 and TRBJ2-3, reads ETGVTQSPTHLIKTRGQQVTLRCSSQSGHNTVSWYQQALGQGPQFIFQYYREEENGRGNFPPRFSGLQFPNYSSELNVNALELDDSALYLCASSLGGASTDTQYFGPGTRLTVL.

This chain joins TRBV5-1 and TRBJ2-7; 10 bases fit TRBD2. J gave up 2 bases and V 0 bases, and 5 bases lay outside the gene matches. The germline gives CDR1 SGHRS, CDR2 YFSETQ. There are 16 residues in the CDR3. The CDR3 DNA follows: TGCGCCAGCAGCTTGGCTCCCGGGACTAGCGCCTACGAGCAGTACTTC. Its translation: CASSLAPGTSAYEQYF.

The chain uses TRBV10-3 and TRBJ2-1, with D maybe TRBD2 (6 bases). There are 17 residues in the CDR3. Per the germline V gene, CDR1 is ENHRY and CDR2 is SYGVKD. The ends were cut back, 0 bases at V and 5 bases at J, with 17 bases in the middle. The CDR3 nucleotides are TGTGCCATCAGTGAGTCGATGGTACTAGCAGTCGACAATGAGCAGTTCTTC. It translates to CAISESMVLAVDNEQFF.

This clone appeared a single time. This sequence joins TRBV28 and TRBJ1-5; 11 bases match TRBD1. V was pared by 6 bases and J by 6 bases, with 7 bases of the junction left unmatched. Germline V CDR1 and CDR2: MDHEN, SYDVKM. This CDR3 spans 15 amino acids. In DNA form, the CDR3 reads TGTGCCAGCAGATCAGGACAGGGGGCGGCTCAGCCCCAGCATTTT. This encodes CASRSGQGAAQPQHF. The variable domain in full, completed from reference TRBV28 and TRBJ1-5, reads DVKVTQSSRYLVKRTGEKVFLECVQDMDHENMFWYRQDPGLGLRLIYFSYDVKMKEKGDIPEGYSVSREKKERFSLILESASTNQTSMYLCASRSGQGAAQPQHFGDGTRLSIL.

The gene calls are TRBV18 and TRBJ2-3, with D unresolved. Germline V gives CDR1 KGHSH, CDR2 LQKENI. V was cut by 3 bases and J by 2 bases, with 6 bases left in between. The CDR3 has 13 amino acids. The CDR3 region is CASSPNPTDTQYF. DNA for the CDR3: TGTGCCAGCTCACCGAACCCCACAGATACGCAGTATTTT. Full variable domain (missing parts from reference TRBV18 and TRBJ2-3): NAGVMQNPRHLVRRRGQEARLRCSPMKGHSHVYWYRQLPEEGLKFMVYLQKENIIDESGMPKERFSAEFPKEGPSILRIQQVVRGDSAAYFCASSPNPTDTQYFGPGTRLTVL.

This clone was recorded only once. The rearrangement links TRBV11-2 to TRBJ2-7, with 8 nucleotides matching TRBD1. CDR3 length equals 14 residues. Looked up from germline, CDR1 is SGHAT and CDR2 is FQNNGV. V dropped 5 bases and J dropped 4; count of bases not matched to a gene: 7. The CDR3 loop is CASSTGTGPYEQYF. The CDR3 DNA follows: TGTGCCAGCAGCACCGGGACAGGCCCATACGAGCAGTACTTC.

The CDR3 coding sequence is TGTGCCAGCAGCTTAGTTCCGGGCTTGGGCTACACCTTC. Its translation is CASSLVPGLGYTF. The chain joins TRBV7-9 to TRBJ1-2; D not certain. The CDR3 consists of 13 residues. V was trimmed by 1 base and J by 8 bases, leaving 11 bases between them. Germline CDR1 SEHNR, CDR2 FQNEAQ (reference sequence).

This clone was counted once. Additional DNA sequences in this sample encode the identical CDR3. This chain connects TRBV6-5 to TRBJ2-1; D is undetermined. The germline gives CDR1 MNHEY, CDR2 SVGAGI. This CDR3 region has 15 residues. V lost 0 bases and J 1 base, leaving 7 bases between the germline ends. CDR3 DNA: TGTGCCAGCAGTTACTCGGGTAGTTCCTACAATGAGCAGTTCTTC. Its translation: CASSYSGSSYNEQFF.

The CDR3 is CASSLPGYHESRANVLTF. The CDR3, as DNA: TGTGCCAGCAGCCTACCCGGATACCATGAAAGTCGGGCCAACGTCCTGACTTTC. The chain recombines TRBV7-9 with TRBJ2-6; D is undetermined. Germline assignment: CDR1 SEHNR and CDR2 FQNEAQ (reference sequence). The CDR3 consists of 18 residues. Trimming took 5 bases from V and 5 from J, leaving 22 bases between them.

The V gene is TRBV30, the J gene TRBJ1-1; 7 bases line up with TRBD1. The CDR3 sequence is 12 residues long. V was pared by 5 bases and J by 5 bases, with 5 bases of the junction left unmatched. Per germline, CDR1 GTSNPN and CDR2 SVGIG (reference sequence). The CDR3 sequence: CAWGTVRTEAFF. CDR3 nucleotides: TGTGCCTGGGGGACAGTAAGAACTGAAGCTTTCTTT.

This sequence joins TRBV7-9 and TRBJ1-1; D is undetermined. V lost 7 bases to trimming and J lost 1 base, with 10 bases between them. The CDR3 has 13 residues. Per germline, CDR1 SEHNR and CDR2 FQNEAQ (reference sequence). The CDR3: CASKITENTEAFF. Written as DNA, the CDR3 is TGTGCCAGCAAGATAACAGAGAACACTGAAGCTTTCTTT.

The chain joins TRBV5-1 to TRBJ2-1; 10 nucleotides match TRBD2. Trimming took 3 bases from V and 2 from J; bases not matched to a gene: 8. The germline CDR1 and CDR2 sequences are SGHRS and YFSETQ. The CDR3 has 17 amino acids. As DNA, the CDR3 is TGCGCCAGCAGCTCGCTAGCGGGAGTTGGGACCTACAATGAGCAGTTCTTC. Its translation is CASSSLAGVGTYNEQFF.

The genes are TRBV30 and TRBJ1-2; D gene uncertain. Per the germline V gene, CDR1 is GTSNPN and CDR2 is SVGIG (reference sequence). Trimming removed 4 bases from V and 6 bases from J, with 18 bases in between. CDR3 size: 14 residues. The CDR3 bases are TGTGCCTGGACGCGGAGCCTTAGGACCAATGGCTACACCTTC. Translation: CAWTRSLRTNGYTF.